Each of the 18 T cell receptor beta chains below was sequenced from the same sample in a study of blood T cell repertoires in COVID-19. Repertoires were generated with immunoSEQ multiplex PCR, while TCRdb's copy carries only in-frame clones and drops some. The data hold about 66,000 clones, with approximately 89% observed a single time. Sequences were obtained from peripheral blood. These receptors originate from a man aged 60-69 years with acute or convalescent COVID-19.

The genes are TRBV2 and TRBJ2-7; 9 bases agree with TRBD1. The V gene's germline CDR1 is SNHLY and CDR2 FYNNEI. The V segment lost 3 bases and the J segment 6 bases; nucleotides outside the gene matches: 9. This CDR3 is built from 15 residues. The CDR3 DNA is TGTGCCAGCAGTGATCAAAAGCCGGGACAGGGCGAGCAGTACTTC. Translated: CASSDQKPGQGEQYF. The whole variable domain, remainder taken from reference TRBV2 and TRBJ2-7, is EPEVTQTPSHQVTQMGQEVILRCVPISNHLYFYWYRQILGQKVEFLVSFYNNEISEKSEIFDDQFSVERPDGSNFTLKIRSTKLEDSAMYFCASSDQKPGQGEQYFGPGTRLTVT.

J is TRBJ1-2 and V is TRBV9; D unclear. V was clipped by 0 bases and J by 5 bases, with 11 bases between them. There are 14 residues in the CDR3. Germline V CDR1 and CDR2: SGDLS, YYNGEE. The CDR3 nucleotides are TGTGCCAGCAGCGTAGGACCCGGAGGGTATGGCTACACCTTC. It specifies CASSVGPGGYGYTF.

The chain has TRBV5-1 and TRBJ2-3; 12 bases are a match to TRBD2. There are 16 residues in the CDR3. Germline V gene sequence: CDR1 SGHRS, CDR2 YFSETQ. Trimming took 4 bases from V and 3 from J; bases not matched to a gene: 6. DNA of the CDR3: TGCGCCAGCAGCCTAATGACTAGCGGGGGAACAGATACGCAGTATTTT. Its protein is CASSLMTSGGTDTQYF. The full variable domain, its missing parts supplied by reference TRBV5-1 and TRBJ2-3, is KAGVTQTPRYLIKTRGQQVTLSCSPISGHRSVSWYQQTPGQGLQFLFEYFSETQRNKGNFPGRFSGRQFSNSRSEMNVSTLELGDSALYLCASSLMTSGGTDTQYFGPGTRLTVL.

DNA of the CDR3: TGCGCCAGCAGCTTACTACAGGGAGATACGCAGTATTTT. Protein: CASSLLQGDTQYF. The gene calls are TRBV5-1 and TRBJ2-3; D is possibly TRBD1 (6 bases). Germline CDR1 reads SGHRS; CDR2 reads YFSETQ. The CDR3 has 13 amino acids. Trimming cost V 2 bases and J 5 bases, with 9 bases left between them. The variable domain in full, with the rest retrieved from reference TRBV5-1 and TRBJ2-3, is KAGVTQTPRYLIKTRGQQVTLSCSPISGHRSVSWYQQTPGQGLQFLFEYFSETQRNKGNFPGRFSGRQFSNSRSEMNVSTLELGDSALYLCASSLLQGDTQYFGPGTRLTVL.

CDR3 bases: TGTGCCAGCTCAGCACGGACCGGGGGGCGAGATACGCAGTATTTT. Translation: CASSARTGGRDTQYF. The chain has TRBV18 and TRBJ2-3; maybe TRBD2 (7 bases). CDR3 length: 15 residues. Trimming left V 5 bases short and J 5 bases short, with 17 bases between. Germline V gives CDR1 KGHSH, CDR2 LQKENI.

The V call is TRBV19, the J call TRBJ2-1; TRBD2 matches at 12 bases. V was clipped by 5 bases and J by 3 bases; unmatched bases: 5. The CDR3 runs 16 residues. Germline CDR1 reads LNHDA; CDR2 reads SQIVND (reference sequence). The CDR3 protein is CASSLLAGGLYNEQFF. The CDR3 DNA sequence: TGTGCCAGTAGTCTGCTAGCGGGGGGGCTCTACAATGAGCAGTTCTTC.

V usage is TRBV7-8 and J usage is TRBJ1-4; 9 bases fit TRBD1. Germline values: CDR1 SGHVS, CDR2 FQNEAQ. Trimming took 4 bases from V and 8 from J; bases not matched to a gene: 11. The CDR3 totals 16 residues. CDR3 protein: CASSSGTGIGREKLFF. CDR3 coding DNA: TGTGCCAGCAGCTCCGGGACAGGGATCGGAAGGGAAAAACTGTTTTTT.

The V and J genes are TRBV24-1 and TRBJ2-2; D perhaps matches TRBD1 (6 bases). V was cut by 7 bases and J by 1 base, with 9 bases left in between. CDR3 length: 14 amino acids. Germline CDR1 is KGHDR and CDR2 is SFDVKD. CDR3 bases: TGTGCCACCAGGTCGACAGGGAACACCGGGGAGCTGTTTTTT. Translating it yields CATRSTGNTGELFF.

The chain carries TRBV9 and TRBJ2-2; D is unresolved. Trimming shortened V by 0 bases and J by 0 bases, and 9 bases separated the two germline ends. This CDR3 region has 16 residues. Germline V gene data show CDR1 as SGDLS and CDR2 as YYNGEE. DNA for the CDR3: TGTGCCAGCAGCGTAGTTCAGGCCCCGAACACCGGGGAGCTGTTTTTT. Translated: CASSVVQAPNTGELFF.

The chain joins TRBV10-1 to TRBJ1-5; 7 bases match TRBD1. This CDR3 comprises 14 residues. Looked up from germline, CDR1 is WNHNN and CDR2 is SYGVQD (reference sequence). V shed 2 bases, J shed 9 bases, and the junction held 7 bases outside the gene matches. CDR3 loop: CASSELHRGGPQHF. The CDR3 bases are TGCGCCAGCAGTGAGCTGCACAGGGGTGGGCCCCAGCATTTT.

The CDR3 DNA reads as TGTGCCAGCGCACAGGGGCCAGTCTACGAGCAGTACTTC. This gives the protein CASAQGPVYEQYF. The chain combines TRBV7-6 with TRBJ2-7; TRBD1 matches at 7 bases. Looked up from germline, CDR1 is SGHVS and CDR2 is FNYEAQ. The CDR3 has 13 residues. Trimming took 8 bases from V and 3 from J; bases not matched to a gene: 7.

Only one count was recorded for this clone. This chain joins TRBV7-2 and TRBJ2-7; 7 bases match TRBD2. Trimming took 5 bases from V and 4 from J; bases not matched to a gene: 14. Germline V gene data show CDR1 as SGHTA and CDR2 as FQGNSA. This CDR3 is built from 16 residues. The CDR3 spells CASSPDRGRANYEQYF. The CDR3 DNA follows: TGTGCCAGCAGCCCCGACCGGGGGAGGGCGAATTACGAGCAGTACTTC.

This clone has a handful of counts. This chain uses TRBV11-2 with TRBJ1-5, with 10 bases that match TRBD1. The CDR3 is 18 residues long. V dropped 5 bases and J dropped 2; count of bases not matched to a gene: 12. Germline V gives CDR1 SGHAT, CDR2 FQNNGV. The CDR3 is CASSRGTGVVSGNQPQHF. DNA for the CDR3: TGTGCCAGCAGCCGTGGGACAGGGGTGGTATCGGGCAATCAGCCCCAGCATTTT. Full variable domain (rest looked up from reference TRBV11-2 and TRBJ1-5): EAGVAQSPRYKIIEKRQSVAFWCNPISGHATLYWYQQILGQGPKLLIQFQNNGVVDDSQLPKDRFSAERLKGVDSTLKIQPAKLEDSAVYLCASSRGTGVVSGNQPQHFGDGTRLSIL.

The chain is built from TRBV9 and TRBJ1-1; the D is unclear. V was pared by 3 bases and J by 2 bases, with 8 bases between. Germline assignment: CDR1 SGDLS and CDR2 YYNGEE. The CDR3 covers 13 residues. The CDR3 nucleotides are TGTGCCAGCAGCGGTGGAGAAAACACTGAAGCTTTCTTT. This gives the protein CASSGGENTEAFF.

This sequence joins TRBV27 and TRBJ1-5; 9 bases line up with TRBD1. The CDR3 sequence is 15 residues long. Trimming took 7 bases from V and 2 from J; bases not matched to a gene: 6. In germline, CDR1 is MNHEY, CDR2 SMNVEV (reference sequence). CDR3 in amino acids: CASTLDRGGNQPQHF. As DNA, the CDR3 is TGTGCCAGCACCCTGGACAGGGGAGGCAATCAGCCCCAGCATTTT.

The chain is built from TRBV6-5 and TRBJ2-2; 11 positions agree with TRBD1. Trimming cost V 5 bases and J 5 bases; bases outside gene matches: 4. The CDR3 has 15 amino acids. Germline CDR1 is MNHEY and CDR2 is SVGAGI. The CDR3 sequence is CASSRTGGGTGELFF. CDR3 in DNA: TGTGCCAGCAGTAGGACAGGGGGCGGGACCGGGGAGCTGTTTTTT.

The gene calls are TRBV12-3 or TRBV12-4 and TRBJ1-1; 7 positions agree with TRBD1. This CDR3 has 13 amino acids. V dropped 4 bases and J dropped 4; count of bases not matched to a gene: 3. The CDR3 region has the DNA TGTGCCAGCAGTTCGACAGGGTCCACTGAAGCTTTCTTT. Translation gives CASSSTGSTEAFF.

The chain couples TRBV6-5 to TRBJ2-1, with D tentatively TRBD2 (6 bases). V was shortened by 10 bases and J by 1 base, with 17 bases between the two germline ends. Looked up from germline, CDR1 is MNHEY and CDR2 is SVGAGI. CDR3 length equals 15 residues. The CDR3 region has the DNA TGTGCCATAAGGCCCGCGGGACCTTCCTACAATGAGCAGTTCTTC. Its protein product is CAIRPAGPSYNEQFF.